The subject of this entry is one TCR beta chain. Antigen: not known. This record belongs to a study of siplizumab effects on memory and regulatory T cells. Approximately 10^5 TCR templates underwent assay in every sample. Generated by immunoSEQ multiplex PCR, the TCRdb table keeps only in-frame clones and is missing some. The table includes 70,000 or so clones, roughly nine tenths detected once. Germline V CDR1 and CDR2: SGHVS, FNYEAQ. With 3 bases clipped from V and 3 bases from J, the junction kept 6 bases outside the gene matches. This CDR3 has 16 amino acids. Study observations and caveats: Roughly 75-96% of dividing CD4+ or CD8+ clones were without an attributable naive or memory phenotype. Alloreactive sequences tracing back to unstimulated CD4+ memory cells fell significantly with siplizumab.

The sequenced material came from CD8+ T cells sorted from blood. This sequence originates from a human donor in good health. This sequence joins TRBV7-6 and TRBJ2-2, with 8 bases aligning to TRBD2. The DNA of the CDR3 is TGTGCCAGCAGCTTCAGCGGGAGTTTACACACCGGGGAGCTGTTTTTT. Translated, it gives CASSFSGSLHTGELFF.